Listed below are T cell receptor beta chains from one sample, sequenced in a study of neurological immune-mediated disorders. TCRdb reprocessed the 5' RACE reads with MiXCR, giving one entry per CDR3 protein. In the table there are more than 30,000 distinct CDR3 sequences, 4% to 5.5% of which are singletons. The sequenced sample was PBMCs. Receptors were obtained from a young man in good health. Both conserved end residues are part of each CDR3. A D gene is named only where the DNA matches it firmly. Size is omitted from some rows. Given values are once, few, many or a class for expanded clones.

TGTGCCAGCCGATCCGGGGGGCCGAACACCGGGGAGCTGTTTTTT | CASRSGGPNTGELFF | TRBJ2-2 | many | . | TRBV27
TGTGCCACCAGCAGAGTTGCGGGCGGGGGGCCCCACGAGCAGTACTTC | CATSRVAGGGPHEQYF | TRBJ2-7 | many | TRBD2 | TRBV15
TGTGCCAGTAGGACCACAGGTGCGGAGACCCAGTACTTC | CASRTTGAETQYF | TRBJ2-5 | many | . | TRBV19
TGCGCCAGCAGGGGGACAGCTCACACCGGGGAGCTGTTTTTT | CASRGTAHTGELFF | TRBJ2-2 | many | TRBD1 | TRBV5-1
TGTGCCAGCAGCCCAGGTTTAGGCTACGAGCAGTACTTC | CASSPGLGYEQYF | TRBJ2-7 | many | . | TRBV6-5
TGCAGTGCAACTCCAGCGGCAGGCCGTAATGAAAAACTGTTTTTT | CSATPAAGRNEKLFF | TRBJ1-4 | many | . | TRBV20-1
TGTGCCAGCAGCTTAGTAGGTAGCGGGGGTGCAGATACGCAGTATTTT | CASSLVGSGGADTQYF | TRBJ2-3 | many | TRBD2 | TRBV7-6
TGTGCCAGCACCCTCAAACGGGATACGCAGTATTTT | CASTLKRDTQYF | TRBJ2-3 | many | . | TRBV21-1
TGCGCCAGCAGCCTCCTTGGAGATAGCAATCAGCCCCAGCATTTT | CASSLLGDSNQPQHF | TRBJ1-5 | many | . | TRBV5-1
TGTGCCAGCAGCCCAGAGGCCTTGGGTGGAAAACTGTTTTTT | CASSPEALGGKLFF | TRBJ1-4 | many | . | TRBV7-6
TGTGCCAGCAGCGTATCCGGGCTGAACACTGAAGCTTTCTTT | CASSVSGLNTEAFF | TRBJ1-1 | many | . | TRBV9
TGTGCCAGCAGGGAGGCTAGCGGATTAAGAAGGGGGTCGGAAGAGCAGTACTTC | CASREASGLRRGSEEQYF | TRBJ2-7 | many | . | TRBV2
TGCGCCAGCCGCGGACCATCCTACGAGCAGTACTTC | CASRGPSYEQYF | TRBJ2-7 | many | . | TRBV10-2
TGCGCCAGCAGAGGACAGGAGGCCGGTGAAGCTTTCTTT | CASRGQEAGEAFF | TRBJ1-1 | few | TRBD1 | TRBV10-2
TGCAGCGCCTGGGGGGGTCACCAAAACATTCAGTACTTC | CSAWGGHQNIQYF | TRBJ2-4 | many | TRBD2 | TRBV29-1
TGTGCCAGCAGTTTATCGCGGAGCTCCTACGAGCAGTACTTC | CASSLSRSSYEQYF | TRBJ2-7 | many | . | TRBV27
TGTGCCATCAGGCCGGGACAGCGTTCGGTCTACGAGCAGTACTTC | CAIRPGQRSVYEQYF | TRBJ2-7 | many | TRBD1 | TRBV10-3
TGCAGTGCCATAAATTACACGCACAATGAGCAGTTCTTC | CSAINYTHNEQFF | TRBJ2-1 | many | . | TRBV20-1
TGCGCCAGCAGCCAAGATTATTGGGGAGGGGGCGATTCTTTTGGGGAGACCCAGTACTTC | CASSQDYWGGGDSFGETQYF | TRBJ2-5 | many | . | TRBV4-1
TGCGCCAGCGGACCTAGCGGGAGTTACACCGGGGAGCTGTTTTTT | CASGPSGSYTGELFF | TRBJ2-2 | many | TRBD2 | TRBV4-3
TGTGCCATCAGTGAATTAGCTACAGAGACCCAGTACTTC | CAISELATETQYF | TRBJ2-5 | many | . | TRBV10-3
TGTGCCACGGTCCGGACAGGGGTAGGGAATGAGCAGTTCTTC | CATVRTGVGNEQFF | TRBJ2-1 | many | TRBD1 | TRBV10-3
TGCAGTGCTAAACTGGGGAGGGACACTGAAGCTTTCTTT | CSAKLGRDTEAFF | TRBJ1-1 | many | . | TRBV20-1
TGCGCCAGCAGCTTGGGACTAGCGGGGGTTTACGAGCAGTACTTC | CASSLGLAGVYEQYF | TRBJ2-7 | many | TRBD2 | TRBV5-1
TGCAGTGCTACCCGACTAGCGAACACCGGGGAGCTGTTTTTT | CSATRLANTGELFF | TRBJ2-2 | many | . | TRBV20-1
TGTGCCATCAGGGAAGGGAGCACAGATACGCAGTATTTT | CAIREGSTDTQYF | TRBJ2-3 | many | . | TRBV10-3
TGTGCCAGCAGCCATCGACCCGGACAGCTGAACACTGAAGCTTTCTTT | CASSHRPGQLNTEAFF | TRBJ1-1 | few | . | TRBV7-9
TGTGCCAGCAGTTCGCAGGGGAAAGGGTACTATGGCTACACCTTC | CASSSQGKGYYGYTF | TRBJ1-2 | . | . | TRBV12-3/TRBV12-4
TGCAGTGCCCCCCGGTTAGGGGGGGGCGCCTACGAGCAGTACTTC | CSAPRLGGGAYEQYF | TRBJ2-7 | many | . | TRBV20-1
TGCAGCGCGAACCCGGGACAGGGTTTCACAGATACGCAGTATTTT | CSANPGQGFTDTQYF | TRBJ2-3 | many | TRBD1 | TRBV29-1
TGTGCCAGCAGCTTAGTAACGGGGGGACCCTCTGGAAACACCATATATTTT | CASSLVTGGPSGNTIYF | TRBJ1-3 | many | . | TRBV7-9
TGTGCCAGCAGTTTGGGACTAGCGGGGACAGATACGCAGTATTTT | CASSLGLAGTDTQYF | TRBJ2-3 | many | TRBD2 | TRBV12-3/TRBV12-4
TGTGCCAGCAGCTTACCGGGGACAGCAAGAACCTACGAGCAGTACTTC | CASSLPGTARTYEQYF | TRBJ2-7 | many | TRBD1 | TRBV7-2
TGCGCCAGCAGCCAAGAATCCGGACAACCTTTAGCCAAAAACATTCAGTACTTC | CASSQESGQPLAKNIQYF | TRBJ2-4 | many | . | TRBV4-1
TGTGCCAGCAGTTACTGGGGGAAATCGACCAATTCACCCCTCCACTTT | CASSYWGKSTNSPLHF | TRBJ1-6 | . | . | TRBV6-5
TGTGCCAGCAGCTTAGCCGCAGGGGGCTCCTACGAGCAGTACTTC | CASSLAAGGSYEQYF | TRBJ2-7 | many | TRBD1 | TRBV7-8
TGTGCCAGCGGCTTGATTAGCGGGGGGTTGGATGAGCAGTTCTTC | CASGLISGGLDEQFF | TRBJ2-1 | many | TRBD2 | TRBV12-3/TRBV12-4
TGTGCCAGCAGCCGAGAGGGGAAGAACACTGAAGCTTTCTTT | CASSREGKNTEAFF | TRBJ1-1 | many | . | TRBV3-1
TGTGCCAGCAGTCTTATAATGGGCTCTGGCTACACCTTC | CASSLIMGSGYTF | TRBJ1-2 | many | . | TRBV12-3/TRBV12-4